This T cell receptor beta chain emerged from a study of shared clonotypes between healthy human individuals. Donors were Caucasian adults residing in Nashville, Tennessee, USA. CDR1 SGHTA and CDR2 FQGTGA come from the germline V gene. This CDR3 region has 16 residues. The V gene lost 2 bases and the J gene lost 0 bases, with 13 bases spanning the gap. Whole-study results and caveats: Naive subsets generally exceeded memory subsets in estimated richness.

Samples underwent the assay at deep level. Some clones are missing from TCRdb's copy, which holds only in-frame ones; the method was immunoSEQ multiplex PCR. The sample records a few million clones, roughly 90% being singletons. As concerns this clone: Its matching antigen is unknown.

This receptor was obtained from a man between 18 and 35 years old in good health. Some clones in this sample may be carry-over from other donors' samples. The chain has TRBV7-3 and TRBJ1-1, with TRBD1 as a possible D gene (6 bases). Sequences were obtained from naive CD4+ T cells from PBMCs. Subset denoted: CD45RA+ positively selected. CDR3 amino acids: CASSLLGGRMNTEAFF. The CDR3 bases are TGTGCCAGCAGCTTATTGGGGGGCAGAATGAACACTGAAGCTTTCTTT.